What follows is one T cell receptor (beta chain) and its context. The CDR3 loop spans 11 amino acids. Trimming stripped 5 bases from V and 4 bases from J, with 5 bases between. Per the germline V gene, CDR1 is SNHLY and CDR2 is FYNNEI. The data derive from a study of T cell responses to AZD1222 COVID-19 vaccine. Produced via immunoSEQ multiplex PCR; TCRdb's table is partial and in-frame only. The repertoire holds about 190,000 clones, more than 80% seen once, with 3.5% to 4% in the top ten. J is TRBJ1-2 and V is TRBV2; D is unclear. The sequences come from peripheral blood, collected 28 days after the second dose of the MenACWY control vaccine. The source of this sequence is an adult who received the MenACWY meningococcal vaccine as a control. CDR3 DNA sequence: TGTGCCAGCAGTAAACTCTATGGCTACACCTTC. It encodes CASSKLYGYTF. Based on the CDR3 plus reference TRBV2 and TRBJ1-2, the full variable domain is EPEVTQTPSHQVTQMGQEVILRCVPISNHLYFYWYRQILGQKVEFLVSFYNNEISEKSEIFDDQFSVERPDGSNFTLKIRSTKLEDSAMYFCASSKLYGYTFGSGTRLTVV.